These T cell receptor beta chains were read from a single sample in a study of blood T cell repertoires in COVID-19. The table came from immunoSEQ multiplex PCR; TCRdb's copy has only in-frame clones and leaves some out. In the table there are over 100,000 clones, 75% to 85% of which are singletons. Input material: peripheral blood. The source of these receptors is a man aged 55 to 70 with acute or convalescent COVID-19. CDR3s leave out the opening cysteine and the closing phenylalanine or tryptophan. Each record gives: J gene, V gene, CDR3 protein.

J: TRBJ1-1; V: TRBV7-2; CDR3: ASSPRRGQGPEAF
J: TRBJ1-3; V: TRBV5-1; CDR3: ASSYGTAFPGSGNTIY
J: TRBJ2-2; V: TRBV5-1; CDR3: ASSLAQGNTGELF
J: TRBJ1-5; V: TRBV7-2; CDR3: ASSLLRDQPQH
J: TRBJ1-2; V: TRBV7-9; CDR3: ASSLVGGEEYGYT
J: TRBJ2-5; V: TRBV27; CDR3: ATGTMRETQY
J: TRBJ1-5; V: TRBV5-4; CDR3: ASSLGGAKSNQPQH
J: TRBJ2-5; V: TRBV28; CDR3: ASSLWTGGPRETQY
J: TRBJ2-7; V: TRBV27; CDR3: ASSFLGTGFSYEQY
J: TRBJ1-1; V: TRBV6-5; CDR3: ASSYGRNTEAF
J: TRBJ1-6; V: TRBV18; CDR3: ASSLEGSPLH
J: TRBJ2-5; V: TRBV19; CDR3: ASSTTGQETQY
J: TRBJ2-1; V: TRBV27; CDR3: AIRRVGSYNEQF
J: TRBJ2-7; V: TRBV27; CDR3: ASSKREGYYEQY
J: TRBJ2-6; V: TRBV7-2; CDR3: ASSPTGMGSSGANVLT
J: TRBJ1-6; V: TRBV28; CDR3: ASSSRFPLH
J: TRBJ2-5; V: TRBV4-1; CDR3: ASSQWRQETQY
J: TRBJ1-3; V: TRBV7-6; CDR3: ASSPGQGPGNTIY
J: TRBJ2-2; V: TRBV10-3; CDR3: AISEGTGDTGELF
J: TRBJ2-1; V: TRBV5-1; CDR3: ASSGGLNYNEQF
J: TRBJ2-1; V: TRBV30; CDR3: AWSGTSGKNSYNEQF
J: TRBJ2-7; V: TRBV14; CDR3: ASSRTGYDYEQY
J: TRBJ1-1; V: TRBV19; CDR3: ASSRQGSTEAF
J: TRBJ1-1; V: TRBV6-5; CDR3: ASNSGGHTEAF
J: TRBJ1-1; V: TRBV11-3; CDR3: ASNTLQRGAGAEAF
J: TRBJ2-7; V: TRBV7-2; CDR3: ASSPSTSSNGYEQY
J: TRBJ2-1; V: TRBV25-1; CDR3: ASMAKGFRGEQF
J: TRBJ1-5; V: TRBV5-1; CDR3: ASSFGGDQPQH
J: TRBJ2-3; V: TRBV9; CDR3: ASSVVGRGLTDTQY
J: TRBJ2-1; V: TRBV29-1; CDR3: SAGGLATYNEQF
J: TRBJ1-5; V: TRBV6-5; CDR3: ASSYLLGQPQH
J: TRBJ2-7; V: TRBV9; CDR3: ASSARDSYSYEQY
J: TRBJ2-3; V: TRBV29-1; CDR3: SVDEAAASTQY
J: TRBJ2-1; V: TRBV5-5; CDR3: ASSLEGAGVYNEQF
J: TRBJ2-7; V: TRBV2; CDR3: ATLAGGGPRAYEQY
J: TRBJ2-2; V: TRBV29-1; CDR3: SVRVTVSNTGELF
J: TRBJ2-2; V: TRBV7-2; CDR3: ASSLIPGQPITGELF
J: TRBJ2-2; V: TRBV15; CDR3: ATSRGGPGGSNTGELF